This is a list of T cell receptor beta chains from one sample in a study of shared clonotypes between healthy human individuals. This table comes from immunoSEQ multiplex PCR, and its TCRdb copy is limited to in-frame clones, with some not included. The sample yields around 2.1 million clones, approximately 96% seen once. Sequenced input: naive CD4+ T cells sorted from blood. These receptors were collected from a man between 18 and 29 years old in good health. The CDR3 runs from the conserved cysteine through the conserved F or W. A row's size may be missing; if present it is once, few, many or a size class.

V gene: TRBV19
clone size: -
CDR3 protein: CASSIIRADNQPQHF

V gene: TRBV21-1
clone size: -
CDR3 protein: CASSNLGGDTQYF

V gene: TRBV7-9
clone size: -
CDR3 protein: CASSISQGNEQYF

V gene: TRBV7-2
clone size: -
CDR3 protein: CASSLEAGQPQHF

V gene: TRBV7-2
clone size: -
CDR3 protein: CASRKGGGTSGFYEQYF

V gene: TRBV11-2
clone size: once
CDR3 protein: CASSYIAGGGDTQYF

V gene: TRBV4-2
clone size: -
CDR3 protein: CASSQTRRSGNTIYF

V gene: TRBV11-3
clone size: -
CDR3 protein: CASSWSGDPRGTGELFF

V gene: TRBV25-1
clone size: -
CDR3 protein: CASSRGLAGLTDTQYF

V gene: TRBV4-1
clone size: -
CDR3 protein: CASSQGENLGGELFF

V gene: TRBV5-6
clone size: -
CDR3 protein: CASSYSDKRSYNSPLHF

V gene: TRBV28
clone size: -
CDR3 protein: CASTPGASGGLRETQYF

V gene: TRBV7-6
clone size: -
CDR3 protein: CASSAGTYEQYF

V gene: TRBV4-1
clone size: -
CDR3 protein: CASSQGHSAWGQETQYF

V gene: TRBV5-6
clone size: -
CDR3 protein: CASSPRQGEQYF

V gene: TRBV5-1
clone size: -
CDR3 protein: CASSLPQGGVWDYNEQFF

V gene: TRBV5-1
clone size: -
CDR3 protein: CASSMAGRGAYEQYF

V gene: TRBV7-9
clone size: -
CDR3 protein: CASSLSVGRQETQYF

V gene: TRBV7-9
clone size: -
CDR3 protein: CASSPEMGGYTF

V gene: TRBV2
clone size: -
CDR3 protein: CASTRGPRNYGYTF

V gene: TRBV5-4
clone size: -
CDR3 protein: CASSLIADSTDTQYF

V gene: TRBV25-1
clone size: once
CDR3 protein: CASSDSRLAGAGELFF

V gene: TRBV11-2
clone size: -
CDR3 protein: CASSLEPNTIYF

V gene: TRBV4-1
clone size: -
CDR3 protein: CASSQGGRENEKLFF

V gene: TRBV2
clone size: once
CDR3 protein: CASSEGGWGETQYF

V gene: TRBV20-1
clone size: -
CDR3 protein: CSAWDMPAAFF

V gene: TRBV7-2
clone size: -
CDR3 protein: CASSSSVESTDTQYF

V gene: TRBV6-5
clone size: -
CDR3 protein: CASSYLAANYGYTF

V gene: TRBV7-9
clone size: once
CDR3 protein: CASSLGAGANNQPQHF

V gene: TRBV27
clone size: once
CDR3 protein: CASSFAGTSQETQYF

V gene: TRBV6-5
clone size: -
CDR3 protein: CASSYSSNQPQHF

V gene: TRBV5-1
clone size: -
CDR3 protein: CASSLAGRGSYNSPLHF

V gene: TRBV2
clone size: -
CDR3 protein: CASRTGQVNEKLFF

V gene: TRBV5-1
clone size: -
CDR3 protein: CASSPGTGNTGELFF

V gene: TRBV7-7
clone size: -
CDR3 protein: CASSLDASGTYEQYF